Described below is a single T cell receptor (beta chain) sequence and its context. This sample is drawn from a study of OX40 agonist ivuxolimab in advanced cancers. V was cut by 4 bases and J by 10 bases, with 15 bases left in between. Germline-derived CDR1 and CDR2 are SGHNT and YYREEE (reference sequence). CDR3 length: 13 amino acids. TCRdb's copy holds only in-frame clones and misses some; the assay was immunoSEQ multiplex PCR. The sample includes fewer than 90,000 clones, around 90% of them seen just once. Sequencing was performed on CD4+ or CD8+ T cells sorted from blood, taken in a trial of the OX40 agonist ivuxolimab. The chain has TRBV5-4 and TRBJ2-1; tentatively, D is TRBD2 (5 bases). This sequence originates from an adult with an advanced solid tumor such as melanoma, head and neck, liver or kidney cancer. Written as DNA, the CDR3 is TGTGCCAGCAGCCTGCCCGGGATAGGAGAGCAGTTCTTC. Encoded protein: CASSLPGIGEQFF.